This TCR beta chain stems from a study of PD-1 blockade in classical Hodgkin lymphoma. Trimming stripped 2 bases from V and 2 bases from J, with 10 bases between. The length of the CDR3 is 14 residues. Germline V CDR1 and CDR2: KGHSH, LQKENI. As for time point: cycle 4 day 1 (C4D1), after about 6 weeks of nivolumab. Each patient relapsed following autologous stem cell transplantation, and prior brentuximab vedotin exposure differed. The table lists this clone with a count of one. The data were produced by immunoSEQ multiplex PCR, yet TCRdb's version contains in-frame clones alone and is incomplete. The sample has approximately 17,000 clones; over 60% are singletons.

The sample was peripheral blood mononuclear cells (PBMCs), taken before the fourth cycle of nivolumab. V is TRBV18 and J is TRBJ2-7; perhaps TRBD1 as D (5 bases). This TCR came from a human donor with classical Hodgkin lymphoma. CDR3 region: CASSPNDRPYEQYF. DNA of the CDR3: TGTGCCAGCTCACCAAACGACAGACCCTACGAGCAGTACTTC.